Described below is a single T cell receptor beta chain sequence and its context. Its target is unknown. This sample was included in a study of beta chain features in type 1 diabetes. The study's findings and limits: More deletions and fewer insertions at VDJ junctions were seen in type 1 diabetes patients. All four CD4+ subsets from Type 1 diabetes patients carried moderately but significantly shorter TCRB CDR3s.

V lost 3 bases to trimming and J lost 6 bases, with 18 bases between them. The CDR3 has 16 residues. Germline loops: CDR1 SNHLY, CDR2 FYNNEI. Expressed TCRB transcripts were sequenced, since all the RNA that had been isolated was reverse transcribed. The study sequenced naive, central memory and regulatory T cell samples to an average of approximately 3.5 million reads. Profiled with immunoSEQ multiplex PCR; TCRdb holds only in-frame clones, not every one. Of some 360,000 clones listed, about 10% are singletons. The rearrangement joins TRBV2 to TRBJ1-5, with D unclear. The receptor's source is a man aged 25-45 years with type 1 diabetes. Sequencing was performed on central memory CD4+ T cells from blood. As DNA, the CDR3 is TGTGCCAGCAGTGAGGGCCTGGCTTTCTTGGGTCAGCCCCAGCATTTT. Protein: CASSEGLAFLGQPQHF.